Described below is a single TCR beta chain sequence and its context. These data come from a study of technical replicates of blood from several donors. Generated by immunoSEQ multiplex PCR, the TCRdb table keeps only in-frame clones and is missing some. Among about 85,000 clones listed, 90% to 95% were seen once. The germline gives CDR1 DFQATT, CDR2 SNEGSKA (reference sequence). The CDR3 extends over 11 amino acids. V was trimmed by 1 base and J by 4 bases, leaving 5 bases between them. The chain uses TRBV20-1 and TRBJ2-7; no definite D call. The sequenced sample was T cells isolated from PBMCs. The TCR sequence derives from a human donor in good health. CDR3 coding DNA: TGCAGTGCTAGAGTTAATTACGAGCAGTACTTC. The encoded protein is CSARVNYEQYF.